This entry describes one T cell receptor (beta chain). The sample comes from a study of T cells of healthy individuals. J gave up 9 bases and V 0 bases, and 4 bases lay outside the gene matches. From germline, CDR1 is SGHTA and CDR2 FQGNSA. This CDR3 is 14 amino acids long. TCRdb passed the 5' RACE reads through MiXCR, listing each CDR3 protein once. The sample comprises around 100,000 distinct CDR3 sequences, 17% of which are singletons, and around 6.4% rests with the top ten. This receptor was identified in a human donor in good health. The chain is built from TRBV7-2 and TRBJ2-1; TRBD2 agrees at 8 bases. CDR3 DNA sequence: TGTGCCAGCAGCTTAGCACTAGCGGTTGGTGAGCAGTTCTTC. Amino acids: CASSLALAVGEQFF.